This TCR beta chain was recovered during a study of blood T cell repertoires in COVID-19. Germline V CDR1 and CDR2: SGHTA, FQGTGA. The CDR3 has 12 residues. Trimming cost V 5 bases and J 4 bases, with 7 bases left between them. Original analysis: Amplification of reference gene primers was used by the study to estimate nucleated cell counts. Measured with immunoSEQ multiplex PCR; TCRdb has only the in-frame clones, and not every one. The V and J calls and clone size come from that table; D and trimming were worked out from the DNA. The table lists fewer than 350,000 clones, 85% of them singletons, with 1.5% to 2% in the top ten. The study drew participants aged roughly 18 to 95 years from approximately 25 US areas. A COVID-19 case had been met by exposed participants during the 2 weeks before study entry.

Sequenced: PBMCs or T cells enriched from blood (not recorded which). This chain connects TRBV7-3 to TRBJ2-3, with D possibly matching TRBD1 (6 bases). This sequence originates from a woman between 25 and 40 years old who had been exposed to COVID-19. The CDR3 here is CASSPGADTQYF. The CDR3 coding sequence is TGTGCCAGCAGCCCAGGGGCAGATACGCAGTATTTT.